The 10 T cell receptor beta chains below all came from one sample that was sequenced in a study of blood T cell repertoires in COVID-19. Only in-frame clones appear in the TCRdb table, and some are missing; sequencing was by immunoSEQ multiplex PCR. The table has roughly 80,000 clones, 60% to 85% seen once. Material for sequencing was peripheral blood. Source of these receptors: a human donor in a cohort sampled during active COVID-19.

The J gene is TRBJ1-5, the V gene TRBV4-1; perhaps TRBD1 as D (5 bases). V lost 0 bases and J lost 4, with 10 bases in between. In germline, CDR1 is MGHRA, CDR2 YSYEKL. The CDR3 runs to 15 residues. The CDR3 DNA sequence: TGCGCCAGCAGCCAAGAGGAGACAGCTAATCAGCCCCAGCATTTT. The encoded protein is CASSQEETANQPQHF.

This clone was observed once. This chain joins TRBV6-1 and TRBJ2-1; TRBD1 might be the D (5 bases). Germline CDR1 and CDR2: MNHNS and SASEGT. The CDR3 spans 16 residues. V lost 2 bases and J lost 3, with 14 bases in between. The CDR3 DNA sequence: TGTGCCAGCAGTGAATTCGGCAGGGCATACTACAATGAGCAGTTCTTC. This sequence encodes CASSEFGRAYYNEQFF.

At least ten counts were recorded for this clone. CDR3 region: CASRLGREETQYF. The CDR3 coding sequence is TGTGCCAGCAGATTGGGGAGGGAAGAGACCCAGTACTTC. This chain links TRBV7-9 with TRBJ2-5; 7 bases match TRBD2. CDR1 is SEHNR, CDR2 FQNEAQ, per germline (reference sequence). V trimming: 6 bases; J trimming: 3 bases; junction bases outside the gene matches: 4. The CDR3 has 13 amino acids.

The CDR3 DNA sequence: TGTGCCAGCAGAAGGGGGGGCCTCTACGAGCAGTACGTC. It translates to CASRRGGLYEQYV. V and J are TRBV6-5 and TRBJ2-7; tentative D call: TRBD2 (7 bases). Germline CDR1 and CDR2: MNHEY and SVGAGI. The CDR3 loop spans 13 amino acids. V dropped 6 bases and J dropped 3 bases, with 12 bases sitting between them.

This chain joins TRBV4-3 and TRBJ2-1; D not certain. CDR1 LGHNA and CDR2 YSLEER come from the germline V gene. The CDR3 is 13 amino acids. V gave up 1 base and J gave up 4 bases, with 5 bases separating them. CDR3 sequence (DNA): TGCGCCAGCAGCCAAGTACTTTACAATGAGCAGTTCTTC. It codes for CASSQVLYNEQFF.

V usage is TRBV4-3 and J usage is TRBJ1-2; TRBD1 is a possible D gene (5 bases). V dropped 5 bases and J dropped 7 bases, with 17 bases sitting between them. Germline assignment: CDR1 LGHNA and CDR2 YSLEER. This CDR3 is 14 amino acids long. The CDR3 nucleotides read TGCGCCAGCAGCGTCATTCGGGGGATATTTGGCTACACCTTC. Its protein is CASSVIRGIFGYTF.

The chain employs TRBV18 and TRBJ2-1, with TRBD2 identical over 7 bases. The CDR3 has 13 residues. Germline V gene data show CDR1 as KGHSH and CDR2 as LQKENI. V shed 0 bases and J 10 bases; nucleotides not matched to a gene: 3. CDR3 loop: CASSPPSSGEQFF. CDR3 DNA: TGTGCCAGCTCACCACCTAGTAGCGGGGAGCAGTTCTTC.

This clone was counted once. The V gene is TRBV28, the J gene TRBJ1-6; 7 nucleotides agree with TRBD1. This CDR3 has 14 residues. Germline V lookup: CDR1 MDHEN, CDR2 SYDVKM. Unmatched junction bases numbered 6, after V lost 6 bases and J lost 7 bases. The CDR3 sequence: CASSQGQANSPLHF. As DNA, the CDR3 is TGTGCCAGCAGCCAAGGACAGGCCAATTCACCCCTCCACTTT.

CDR3: CASSLSQQANSPLHF. The DNA for the CDR3 is TGTGCCAGCAGTTTATCGCAACAGGCTAATTCACCCCTCCACTTT. The V and J genes are TRBV27 and TRBJ1-6, with D tentatively TRBD1 (5 bases). This CDR3 comprises 15 residues. CDR1 MNHEY and CDR2 SMNVEV come from the germline V gene (reference sequence). Trimming removed 0 bases at V and 6 bases at J, with 9 bases between.

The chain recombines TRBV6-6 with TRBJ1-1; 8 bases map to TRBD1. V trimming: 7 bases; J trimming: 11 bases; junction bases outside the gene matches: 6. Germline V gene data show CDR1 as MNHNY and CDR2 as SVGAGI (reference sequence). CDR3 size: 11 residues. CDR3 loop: CASTKGDRAFF. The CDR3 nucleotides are TGTGCCAGCACCAAAGGGGACAGGGCTTTCTTT.